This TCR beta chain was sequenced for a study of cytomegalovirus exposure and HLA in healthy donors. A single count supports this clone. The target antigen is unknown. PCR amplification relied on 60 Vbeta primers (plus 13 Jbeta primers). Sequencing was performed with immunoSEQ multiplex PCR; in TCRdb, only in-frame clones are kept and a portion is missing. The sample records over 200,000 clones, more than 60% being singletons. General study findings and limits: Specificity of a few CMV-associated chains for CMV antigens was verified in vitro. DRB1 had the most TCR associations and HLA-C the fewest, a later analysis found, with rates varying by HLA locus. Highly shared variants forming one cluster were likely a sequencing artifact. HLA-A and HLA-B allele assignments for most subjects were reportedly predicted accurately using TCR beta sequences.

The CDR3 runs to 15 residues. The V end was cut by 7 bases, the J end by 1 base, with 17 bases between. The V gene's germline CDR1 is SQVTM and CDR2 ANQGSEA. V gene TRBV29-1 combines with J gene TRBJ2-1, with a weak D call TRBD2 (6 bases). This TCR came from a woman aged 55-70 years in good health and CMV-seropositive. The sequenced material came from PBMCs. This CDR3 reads CSAGDWVRSYNEQFF. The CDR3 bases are TGCAGCGCTGGGGACTGGGTTAGGTCCTACAATGAGCAGTTCTTC.